This TCR beta chain is from a study of shared clonotypes between healthy human individuals. Here immunoSEQ multiplex PCR was the method, and the copy in TCRdb shows in-frame clones only, minus some. The repertoire holds about 1.5 million clones, with around 98% as singletons. The CDR3 length is 16 residues. Germline loops: CDR1 SGHVS, CDR2 FNYEAQ. The V and J ends lost 2 bases and 0 bases, in that order; junction bases with no gene match: 4. The material sequenced was naive CD4+ T cells sorted from blood. The subset was: CD45RA+ positively selected. The chain has TRBV7-6 and TRBJ2-3, with 8 positions matching TRBD2. The TCR comes from a man younger than 40 in good health. The CDR3 here is CASSLRAGVSTDTQYF. The CDR3 DNA reads as TGTGCCAGCAGCTTAAGAGCGGGAGTTAGCACAGATACGCAGTATTTT.